The 7 T cell receptor beta chains below all came from one sample that was sequenced in a study of T cell clonality in common variable immunodeficiency. Study outcomes and limitations: Fewer deletions and N-nucleotide insertions were reportedly seen in common variable immunodeficiency TCR beta sequences.

Repertoires were generated with immunoSEQ multiplex PCR, while TCRdb's copy carries only in-frame clones and drops some. The sample holds 20,000 or so clones, and no clone turns up only once. These TCRs are of unknown antigen specificity. The specimen was peripheral blood mononuclear cells. The source of these receptors is a human donor with common variable immunodeficiency.

This clone was counted ten times or more. Read data end 3 residues before the CDR3 end; the end is taken from the germline J gene. The same CDR3 arises from other DNA sequences in this sample as well. The chain uses TRBV28 and TRBJ2-1; 7 bases agree with TRBD2. This CDR3 is built from 15 residues. V was pared by 5 bases and J by 8 bases, with 12 bases of the junction left unmatched. Germline V gives CDR1 MDHEN, CDR2 SYDVKM. The covered CDR3 bases are TGTGCCAGCAGTCCCTCTTCTAGCGGTAGCGATGAG. It translates to CASSPSSSGSDE. The complete CDR3 protein is CASSPSSSGSDEQFF.

This clone occurred many times. The CDR3 end falls 3 residues outside the read, so it is completed with the germline J gene. The genes are TRBV2 and TRBJ2-3; TRBD1 matches at 9 bases. CDR1 and CDR2 (germline): SNHLY, FYNNEI. This CDR3 spans 19 amino acids. V lost 1 base to trimming and J lost 0 bases; unmatched junction nucleotides: 11. CDR3 bases read: TGTGCCAGCAGTGAAGAGGGGCGACCGACAGGGGGAAGCACAGATACG. It is translated as CASSEEGRPTGGSTDT. The entire CDR3 reads CASSEEGRPTGGSTDTQYF.

In its sample, this clone was seen many times. The DNA ends 3 residues before the CDR3 does, and the rest of the CDR3 is filled in from the germline J gene. J is TRBJ1-5 and V is TRBV10-3; 7 nucleotides align to TRBD1. Germline V gives CDR1 ENHRY, CDR2 SYGVKD. The CDR3 runs 13 residues. V shed 7 bases, J shed 7 bases, and the junction held 7 bases outside the gene matches. The DNA read from the CDR3 is TGTGCCATCAACGGACAGGAGGGCCAGCCC. Translating gives CAINGQEGQP. The entire CDR3 is CAINGQEGQPQHF.

This clone occurred many times. The CDR3 end lies 3 residues beyond the end of the read and is filled in from the germline J gene. This chain links TRBV30 with TRBJ2-2; 11 bases map to TRBD1. Germline CDR1 and CDR2: GTSNPN and SVGIG (reference sequence). The CDR3 consists of 18 residues. The V and J ends lost 1 base and 3 bases, in that order; junction bases with no gene match: 10. CDR3 DNA (partial): TGTGCCTGGAGTGCCCGGCCCGGACAGGGGGCTCACACCGGGGAG. Protein: CAWSARPGQGAHTGE. The full CDR3 protein reads CAWSARPGQGAHTGELFF.

CDR3 in amino acids: CSAITDRGHGYTF. The sequenced part of the CDR3 DNA is TGCAGTGCCATCACGGACAGGGGGCATGGC. The V call is TRBV20-1, the J call TRBJ1-2; the match to TRBD1 covers 11 bases. The CDR3 end is not reached by the read, which stops 3 residues before it; the germline J gene fills it in. Germline V gene sequence: CDR1 DFQATT, CDR2 SNEGSKA (reference sequence). The CDR3 length is 13 residues. Trimming took 6 bases from V and 6 from J; bases not matched to a gene: 6.

In its sample, this clone was seen many times. The observed sequence ends 3 residues before the CDR3 terminus, with the missing tail filled in from the germline J gene. The J gene is TRBJ2-4, the V gene TRBV6-1; D perhaps matches TRBD1 (5 bases). This CDR3 spans 15 amino acids. Germline values: CDR1 MNHNS, CDR2 SASEGT. V lost 1 base and J 4 bases, leaving 11 bases between the germline ends. The CDR3 sequence: CASSEEVTVKNIQYF. Partial CDR3 DNA: TGTGCCAGCAGTGAAGAGGTGACAGTGAAAAACATT.

This clone was seen at least ten times. The read is 3 residues too short to cover the CDR3 end, so that end is filled in from the germline J gene. This chain uses TRBV5-1 with TRBJ2-3, with D perhaps matching TRBD1 (5 bases). The ends were cut back, 4 bases at V and 4 bases at J, with 13 bases in the middle. Germline loops: CDR1 SGHRS, CDR2 YFSETQ. The CDR3 covers 14 residues. The sequenced CDR3 bases are TGCGCCAGCAGCCTAGGGGAAGTGGCAGATACG. This translates into CASSLGEVADT. The full CDR3 protein is CASSLGEVADTQYF. The full variable domain, with the rest looked up from reference TRBV5-1 and TRBJ2-3, is KAGVTQTPRYLIKTRGQQVTLSCSPISGHRSVSWYQQTPGQGLQFLFEYFSETQRNKGNFPGRFSGRQFSNSRSEMNVSTLELGDSALYLCASSLGEVADTQYFGPGTRLTVL.